This T cell receptor (beta chain) stems from a study of T cell repertoires in cytomegalovirus infection. For the study at large: An indication of both CMV infection and matching HLA type came from public TCR beta signatures.

Study-wide points: CMV carriers with the relevant HLA were identified by cumulative public TCR beta family frequency. Clonotype analysis showed dominance of the ex vivo response by HLA-C-restricted CMV-specific TCR beta clonotypes.

CDR1 and CDR2 (germline): SEHNR, FQNEAQ (reference sequence). This CDR3 comprises 16 residues. Trimming pared 4 bases from V and 2 bases from J, leaving 14 bases between. This clonotype was recorded many times. The antigen remains unidentified. One entry per CDR3 protein results from TCRdb running MiXCR on the reads. Of roughly 600,000 distinct CDR3 sequences in the sample, 20% to 25% were seen once. Material for sequencing was CD8+ T cells from PBMCs. The sequence was collected from a human donor in good health (CMV status not recorded). Some clones in this sample may be carry-over from other donors' samples. This rearrangement joins TRBV7-9 to TRBJ2-2; D unclear. CDR3 sequence reads: CASSSPPDGNTGELFF. The CDR3 bases are TGTGCCAGCAGCTCGCCCCCGGACGGAAACACCGGGGAGCTGTTTTTT.